This TCR beta chain was observed in a study of cytomegalovirus exposure and HLA in healthy donors. The study's findings and limits: Later analysis revealed greater clonal expansion in HLA-associated TCR beta chains than in equally common others. For presence/absence analyses, sequencing depth was assumed to be roughly uniform across donors. Later on, analysis showed that most CMV-associated TCR beta chains appeared to be HLA-restricted. An analysis done earlier found most TCR beta V segments productive about 87% or about 30% of the time.

It was with 60 Vbeta and 13 Jbeta primers that the PCR ran. Repertoires were generated with immunoSEQ multiplex PCR, while TCRdb's copy carries only in-frame clones and drops some. Here the sample spans about 140,000 clones, approximately 80% being singletons. This clone came up once. Its antigen is unknown. In germline, CDR1 is SGHDN, CDR2 FVKESK. The CDR3 length is 15 residues. Germline trimming cut 3 bases from V and 3 bases from J; bases unmatched to any gene: 6. V and J are TRBV14 and TRBJ2-7; TRBD1 matches at 9 bases. The sequenced material came from PBMCs. This sequence originates from a male donor in good health and CMV-seronegative. Here the CDR3 reads CASSQSGTGNYEQYF. The CDR3 bases are TGTGCCAGCAGCCAGTCCGGGACAGGGAACTACGAGCAGTACTTC.